The 3 T cell receptor beta chains below come from one sample, sequenced in a study of T-cell reconstitution after alpha-beta-depleted transplantation in children. The TCRbeta library incorporated unique molecular identifiers. TCRdb re-analysed the PCR reads in MiXCR, keeping a single row per CDR3 protein. Found here are hundreds of thousands of distinct CDR3 sequences, under 15% of them singletons; the top ten hold over 2%. Sequenced material: PBMCs, mostly from graft donor cells, taken 360 days after TCRalphabeta/CD19-depleted stem cell transplant. All receptors derive from a male patient younger than 18 who had a stem cell transplant for acute myeloid leukemia, so the T cells may come from the graft donor.

This clonotype has a handful of counts. This chain links TRBV7-3 with TRBJ2-2; TRBD1 is a possible D gene (5 bases). Deletions cut 2 bases from V and 0 bases from J, with 10 bases between. The CDR3 contains 16 residues. Germline V gene lookup returns CDR1 SGHTA and CDR2 FQGTGA. CDR3 nucleotides: TGTGCCAGCAGCTTACACAGGACGACGAACACCGGGGAGCTGTTTTTT. This gives the protein CASSLHRTTNTGELFF.

This clonotype was seen at least ten times. The chain combines TRBV5-1 with TRBJ2-7; the match to TRBD2 covers 7 bases. V was pared by 2 bases and J by 3 bases, with 2 bases of the junction left unmatched. In germline, CDR1 is SGHRS, CDR2 YFSETQ. This CDR3 is built from 13 residues. The CDR3 DNA follows: TGCGCCAGCAGCTTTTGGGAGGGCTACGAGCAGTACTTC. This encodes CASSFWEGYEQYF.

The sample holds many counts of this clonotype. This chain links TRBV11-3 with TRBJ2-2; TRBD1 agrees at 9 bases. CDR1 and CDR2 from the germline V gene are SGHNT and YENEEA. The CDR3 covers 15 residues. Unmatched junction bases numbered 4, after V lost 3 bases and J lost 5 bases. CDR3 bases: TGTGCCAGCAGCTTCGGGACAGGGAATACCGGGGAGCTGTTTTTT. The encoded protein is CASSFGTGNTGELFF.